The T cell receptor beta chain described here comes from a study of T cell clonotyping in hematopoietic cell transplantation. Using immunoSEQ multiplex PCR, the repertoire was profiled, and TCRdb retains in-frame clones only, with some absent. The data show 35,000 to 45,000 clones, about 95% seen once. CDR3 size: 15 residues. Germline V gene sequence: CDR1 SGHDT, CDR2 YYEEEE. V shed 0 bases, J shed 7 bases, and the junction held 7 bases outside the gene matches. Study results and caveats: CD4 and CD8 repertoire contributions could not be separated without sorting. Recipient TCR diversity dropped after transplant; expanded clonotypes rose from day 30 to 180. Higher Inverse Simpson Index values in graft donor and pretransplant recipient predicted broader posttransplant TCR diversity. Few recipient clonotypes overlapped donors; over 95% were de novo at given depth.

Note on this clone: Antigen: not known.

This clonotype originated in a woman in her forties or fifties in good health. Some clones in this sample may be carry-over from other donors' samples. V and J are TRBV5-6 and TRBJ1-1; TRBD1 matches at 9 bases. Sequenced material: peripheral blood mononuclear cells. The CDR3 DNA is TGTGCCAGCAGCTTGGGGGGACAGGGTTTAAGTGAAGCTTTCTTT. Translated: CASSLGGQGLSEAFF.